What follows are 22 T cell receptor beta chains derived from one specimen sequenced in a study of cytomegalovirus exposure and HLA in healthy donors. The PCR ran on 60 Vbeta and 13 Jbeta primers. TCRdb's table, derived via immunoSEQ multiplex PCR, lists solely in-frame clones and lacks some. The sample contains roughly 110,000 clones, 81% of which appear only once. Sequenced material: PBMCs. All receptors come from a man aged 25 to 45 in good health and CMV-seronegative.

A few counts support this clone. The rearrangement links TRBV27 to TRBJ2-7; 7 bases agree with TRBD2. The germline CDR1 and CDR2 sequences are MNHEY and SMNVEV (reference sequence). This CDR3 has 15 amino acids. V trimming: 3 bases; J trimming: 2 bases; junction bases outside the gene matches: 7. The CDR3 region has the DNA TGTGCCAGCAGTTTTATTCCGGGAGGACCCTACGAGCAGTACTTC. It specifies CASSFIPGGPYEQYF.

V gene TRBV28 combines with J gene TRBJ2-5, with TRBD2 as a possible D gene (8 bases). CDR1 and CDR2 from the germline V gene are MDHEN and SYDVKM. V was trimmed by 5 bases and J by 6 bases, leaving 25 bases between them. CDR3 size: 17 residues. CDR3 in amino acids: CASSSTTGLAGRKTQYF. CDR3 DNA sequence: TGTGCCAGCAGTAGTACGACAGGGTTAGCGGGAAGAAAGACCCAGTACTTC.

This sequence joins TRBV7-9 and TRBJ1-5; a possible D gene is TRBD1 (5 bases). The length of the CDR3 is 14 residues. The V gene lost 1 base and the J gene lost 7 bases, with 11 bases spanning the gap. The germline V gene encodes CDR1 SEHNR and CDR2 FQNEAQ (reference sequence). The CDR3 DNA reads as TGTGCCAGCAGCTTAGGGACAAGCGACCAGCCCCAGCATTTT. It codes for CASSLGTSDQPQHF.

This chain's CDR3 is CAWSPGGGTNTEAFF. CDR3 bases: TGTGCCTGGAGCCCCGGGGGGGGCACGAACACTGAAGCTTTCTTT. The chain is built from TRBV30 and TRBJ1-1, with TRBD1 as a possible D gene (6 bases). In germline, CDR1 is GTSNPN, CDR2 SVGIG (reference sequence). V lost 3 bases and J 1 base, leaving 15 bases between the germline ends. The CDR3 loop spans 15 amino acids.

This clone showed up just a few times. The J gene is TRBJ2-6, the V gene TRBV4-1; 7 positions match TRBD1. CDR3 length equals 17 residues. CDR1 and CDR2 (germline): MGHRA, YSYEKL. The V and J ends lost 4 bases and 4 bases, in that order; junction bases with no gene match: 10. CDR3 amino acids: CASSPIGPGQGANVLTF. CDR3 nucleotides: TGCGCCAGCAGCCCCATCGGTCCGGGACAGGGGGCCAACGTCCTGACTTTC.

The rearrangement uses TRBV4-1 and TRBJ2-7; a weak D match, TRBD2 (6 bases). Trimming shortened V by 0 bases and J by 5 bases, and 14 bases separated the two germline ends. Germline CDR1 MGHRA, CDR2 YSYEKL. The CDR3 is made up of 15 amino acids. CDR3 coding DNA: TGCGCCAGCAGCCAAGACCCCGGGGGACTTGACGAGCAGTACTTC. Protein sequence: CASSQDPGGLDEQYF.

J is TRBJ1-1 and V is TRBV12-5, with 10 bases that match TRBD1. V shed 1 base, J shed 1 base, and the junction held 3 bases outside the gene matches. The CDR3 length is 16 residues. Per germline, CDR1 LGHNT and CDR2 FRNRAP. CDR3 loop: CASGLGGDRGNTEAFF. CDR3 sequence (DNA): TGTGCTAGTGGTTTGGGAGGGGACAGGGGGAACACTGAAGCTTTCTTT.

This chain links TRBV6-6 with TRBJ2-7; 8 nucleotides align to TRBD2. Germline lookup yields CDR1 MNHNY and CDR2 SVGAGI (reference sequence). Germline trimming cut 8 bases from V and 6 bases from J; bases unmatched to any gene: 15. The CDR3 runs 15 residues. The CDR3 sequence is CASFGGRMGWGEQYF. The CDR3 DNA sequence: TGTGCCAGCTTTGGCGGGAGGATGGGGTGGGGCGAGCAGTACTTC.

This clone turned up a few times. This sequence joins TRBV7-3 and TRBJ2-1; 7 nucleotides match TRBD1. This CDR3 is 13 amino acids long. V gave up 5 bases and J gave up 12 bases; unmatched junction bases: 10. CDR1 and CDR2 (germline): SGHTA, FQGTGA. This chain's CDR3 is CASSLRQGIAQFF. The CDR3 DNA follows: TGTGCCAGCAGCCTGCGACAGGGAATAGCGCAGTTCTTC.

The count of this clone is one. This chain connects TRBV6-1 to TRBJ1-1; possibly TRBD1 for D (5 bases). V lost 8 bases, J lost 5 bases, and 15 bases lay in between. The CDR3 loop spans 13 amino acids. The germline V gene encodes CDR1 MNHNS and CDR2 SASEGT. This CDR3 is CASRQGSGTEAFF. CDR3 DNA: TGTGCCAGCCGGCAGGGAAGTGGGACTGAAGCTTTCTTT.

This clone has a handful of counts. The CDR3 bases are TGCGCCAGCCTAAGGCGGGGGTGGGCCGGGGAGCTGTTTTTT. It specifies CASLRRGWAGELFF. V and J are TRBV5-1 and TRBJ2-2; TRBD2 aligns across 7 bases. CDR3 size: 14 residues. The trim removed 7 bases at V and 6 bases at J, leaving 9 bases unmatched. CDR1 is SGHRS, CDR2 YFSETQ, per germline.

There are a few counts of this clone. This rearrangement joins TRBV7-9 to TRBJ2-7; 10 bases line up with TRBD2. CDR3 size: 14 residues. Germline-derived CDR1 and CDR2 are SEHNR and FQNEAQ (reference sequence). V lost 4 bases to trimming and J lost 4 bases; unmatched junction nucleotides: 4. CDR3: CASSSSGGFYEQYF. Written as DNA, the CDR3 is TGTGCCAGCAGCTCTAGCGGGGGTTTTTACGAGCAGTACTTC.

The chain couples TRBV6-5 to TRBJ1-2; tentatively, D is TRBD1 (5 bases). The V end lost 5 bases, the J end lost 8 bases, and 12 bases lay between the germline ends. CDR3 size: 12 residues. Germline V gives CDR1 MNHEY, CDR2 SVGAGI. The CDR3 DNA reads as TGTGCCAGCAGTAAGACAGCGGGGGGCTACACCTTC. Protein sequence: CASSKTAGGYTF.

The chain employs TRBV27 and TRBJ1-2, with TRBD1 matching over 10 bases. CDR3 length equals 14 residues. Germline V lookup: CDR1 MNHEY, CDR2 SMNVEV (reference sequence). Trimming cost V 5 bases and J 3 bases; bases outside gene matches: 3. The CDR3 reads CASSRDRGDYGYTF. CDR3 coding DNA: TGTGCCAGCAGTCGGGACAGGGGAGACTATGGCTACACCTTC.

V is TRBV27 and J is TRBJ1-2; 7 nucleotides line up with TRBD1. The CDR3 runs 14 residues. J gave up 0 bases and V 6 bases, and 4 bases lay outside the gene matches. Germline V gene data show CDR1 as MNHEY and CDR2 as SMNVEV (reference sequence). The CDR3 sequence: CASREDRANYGYTF. The CDR3 DNA follows: TGTGCCAGCAGGGAAGACAGGGCTAACTATGGCTACACCTTC.

The rearrangement joins TRBV7-2 to TRBJ1-1; D remains unclear. The CDR3 is 14 residues long. V was trimmed by 1 base and J by 0 bases, leaving 6 bases between them. Germline lookup yields CDR1 SGHTA and CDR2 FQGNSA. In DNA, the CDR3 is TGTGCCAGCAGCTTAGTTCCCATGAACACTGAAGCTTTCTTT. This codes for CASSLVPMNTEAFF.

The chain recombines TRBV18 with TRBJ1-2, with a tentative D call TRBD1 (5 bases). The CDR3 consists of 15 residues. Germline assignment: CDR1 KGHSH and CDR2 LQKENI. The germline V and J ends were trimmed by 1 base and 2 bases, with 11 bases remaining between them. DNA of the CDR3: TGTGCCAGCTCACCACGACAGAACATAAACTATGGCTACACCTTC. Translation: CASSPRQNINYGYTF.

V is TRBV12-5 and J is TRBJ2-1; 9 bases fit TRBD1. This CDR3 comprises 12 residues. CDR1 is LGHNT and CDR2 is FRNRAP in the germline V gene. Unmatched junction bases numbered 5, after V lost 10 bases and J lost 7 bases. Here the CDR3 DNA reads TGTGCTACGGGACAGGGCCTTAATGAGCAGTTCTTC. Translation: CATGQGLNEQFF.

The V gene is TRBV6-4, the J gene TRBJ1-2, with D unresolved. V was cut by 0 bases and J by 9 bases, with 11 bases left in between. Germline CDR1 and CDR2: MRHNA and SNTAGT. The CDR3 totals 13 residues. This CDR3 is CASSDSSGRSYTF. In DNA form, the CDR3 reads TGTGCCAGCAGTGACTCGTCGGGGAGAAGCTACACCTTC.

The chain joins TRBV19 to TRBJ1-1; D remains ambiguous. Germline-derived CDR1 and CDR2 are LNHDA and SQIVND (reference sequence). The CDR3 has 13 residues. V lost 7 bases and J lost 7, with 16 bases in between. CDR3 residues: CASTNREGSEAFF. CDR3 nucleotides: TGTGCCAGTACTAATCGGGAAGGGAGTGAAGCTTTCTTT.

V gene TRBV7-6 combines with J gene TRBJ2-7, with TRBD2 identical over 7 bases. Trimming at V came to 5 bases and at J to 2 bases, leaving 9 bases not matched to a gene. The V gene's germline CDR1 is SGHVS and CDR2 FNYEAQ. The CDR3 totals 15 residues. Written as DNA, the CDR3 is TGTGCCAGCAGCGTAACGGGAGGCTCCCCCTACGAGCAGTACTTC. Translation: CASSVTGGSPYEQYF.

This clone was counted between two and nine times. The chain combines TRBV2 with TRBJ1-1; possibly TRBD1 for D (5 bases). The V gene's germline CDR1 is SNHLY and CDR2 FYNNEI. This CDR3 has 13 amino acids. V was cut by 7 bases and J by 10 bases, with 19 bases left in between. CDR3 sequence reads: CASMQAGNSRAFF. The CDR3 coding sequence is TGTGCCAGCATGCAGGCAGGGAATAGCCGAGCTTTCTTT. The variable domain in full, completed from reference TRBV2 and TRBJ1-1, reads EPEVTQTPSHQVTQMGQEVILRCVPISNHLYFYWYRQILGQKVEFLVSFYNNEISEKSEIFDDQFSVERPDGSNFTLKIRSTKLEDSAMYFCASMQAGNSRAFFGQGTRLTVV.